These T cell receptor beta chains were read from a single sample in a study of T cell responses to AZD1222 COVID-19 vaccine. The table came from immunoSEQ multiplex PCR; TCRdb's copy has only in-frame clones and leaves some out. The table shows some 140,000 clones, with more than 75% occurring only once. Sequencing used peripheral blood, obtained on day 0 of AZD1222 vaccination. These receptors all come from an adult in good health. Both conserved end residues are part of each CDR3. The order of the fields is D gene, J gene, V gene, clone size, CDR3 length, CDR3 DNA, CDR3 protein. A D gene is named only where the DNA matches it firmly. Clone size appears in some rows only: once, few, many, or a class for an expanded clone.

d_call: .
j_call: TRBJ1-5
v_call: TRBV28
clone_size: .
cdr3_length: 14
cdr3_nt: TGTGCCAGCAGTTTCCGGACGATCGTCCAGCCCCAGCATTTT
cdr3_aa: CASSFRTIVQPQHF

d_call: .
j_call: TRBJ1-2
v_call: TRBV7-2
clone_size: .
cdr3_length: 12
cdr3_nt: TGTGCCAGCAGCTCCCCTGCGGGGGGCTACACCTTC
cdr3_aa: CASSSPAGGYTF

d_call: TRBD2
j_call: TRBJ2-1
v_call: TRBV28
clone_size: .
cdr3_length: 15
cdr3_nt: TGTGCCAGCAGTGACCCCGGGGGGGCCTACAATGAGCAGTTCTTC
cdr3_aa: CASSDPGGAYNEQFF

d_call: .
j_call: TRBJ1-1
v_call: TRBV19
clone_size: .
cdr3_length: 13
cdr3_nt: TGTGCCAGTAGTATGGTAAGGGGGACTGAAGCTTTCTTT
cdr3_aa: CASSMVRGTEAFF

d_call: TRBD1
j_call: TRBJ1-1
v_call: TRBV5-1
clone_size: .
cdr3_length: 14
cdr3_nt: TGCGCCAGCAGCAGGGACAGTAGGAACACTGAAGCTTTCTTT
cdr3_aa: CASSRDSRNTEAFF

d_call: .
j_call: TRBJ1-2
v_call: TRBV6-5
clone_size: .
cdr3_length: 13
cdr3_nt: TGTGCCAGCAGCGTGACAGCGAGGGATGGCTACACCTTC
cdr3_aa: CASSVTARDGYTF

d_call: .
j_call: TRBJ2-7
v_call: TRBV10-3
clone_size: .
cdr3_length: 18
cdr3_nt: TGTGCCATCAGTGAGCCGCGTGGGGTAGACCCCATTACCTACGAGCAGTACTTC
cdr3_aa: CAISEPRGVDPITYEQYF

d_call: TRBD1
j_call: TRBJ2-3
v_call: TRBV9
clone_size: .
cdr3_length: 12
cdr3_nt: TGTGCCAGCAGCCCCGGACAGGGGGCTCTGTATTTT
cdr3_aa: CASSPGQGALYF

d_call: .
j_call: TRBJ1-1
v_call: TRBV20-1
clone_size: .
cdr3_length: 11
cdr3_nt: TGCAGGGGGGGCACGAACACTGAAGCTTTCTTT
cdr3_aa: CRGGTNTEAFF

d_call: .
j_call: TRBJ2-7
v_call: TRBV6-5
clone_size: .
cdr3_length: 13
cdr3_nt: TGTGCCAGCTGGGGGAGGGGGTTCCACGAGCAGTACTTC
cdr3_aa: CASWGRGFHEQYF

d_call: TRBD2
j_call: TRBJ2-4
v_call: TRBV5-1
clone_size: .
cdr3_length: 15
cdr3_nt: TGCGCCAGCAGCTTGCTAGCGGGAGAAGGGAACATTCAGTACTTC
cdr3_aa: CASSLLAGEGNIQYF

d_call: .
j_call: TRBJ1-2
v_call: TRBV5-1
clone_size: .
cdr3_length: 15
cdr3_nt: TGCGCCAGCAGCTTGGCCTCGGGGGGGGCCTATGGCTACACCTTC
cdr3_aa: CASSLASGGAYGYTF

d_call: TRBD1
j_call: TRBJ1-5
v_call: TRBV7-2
clone_size: .
cdr3_length: 17
cdr3_nt: TGTGCCAGCAGCTTAAACCAGGGGGCACCGGGGTCACAGCCCCAGCATTTT
cdr3_aa: CASSLNQGAPGSQPQHF

d_call: TRBD1
j_call: TRBJ2-2
v_call: TRBV28
clone_size: few
cdr3_length: 16
cdr3_nt: TGTGCCAGCAGTAGAGACGCAGGGGGTCTGACCGGGGAGCTGTTTTTT
cdr3_aa: CASSRDAGGLTGELFF

d_call: TRBD1
j_call: TRBJ1-5
v_call: TRBV11-2
clone_size: .
cdr3_length: 15
cdr3_nt: TGTGCCAGCAGCGCCGGACAGGGGGCCAATCAGCCCCAGCATTTT
cdr3_aa: CASSAGQGANQPQHF

d_call: .
j_call: TRBJ2-3
v_call: TRBV9
clone_size: .
cdr3_length: 12
cdr3_nt: TGTGCCAGCAGCGTAGATAAAGATACGCAGTATTTT
cdr3_aa: CASSVDKDTQYF

d_call: .
j_call: TRBJ1-6
v_call: TRBV27
clone_size: once
cdr3_length: 13
cdr3_nt: TGTGCCAGCAGTCCGACTGGCAATTCACCCCTCCACTTT
cdr3_aa: CASSPTGNSPLHF

d_call: .
j_call: TRBJ1-1
v_call: TRBV30
clone_size: .
cdr3_length: 13
cdr3_nt: TGTGCCTGGAGGACTTCCCACGGGTATGAAGCTTTCTTT
cdr3_aa: CAWRTSHGYEAFF

d_call: .
j_call: TRBJ2-2
v_call: TRBV9
clone_size: .
cdr3_length: 15
cdr3_nt: TGTGCCAGCAGCGTTTCCGGGAGAGACACCGGGGAGCTGTTTTTT
cdr3_aa: CASSVSGRDTGELFF

d_call: TRBD1
j_call: TRBJ1-6
v_call: TRBV4-3
clone_size: .
cdr3_length: 17
cdr3_nt: TGCGCCAGCAGCCAAGACGGGACAGGGGCCCTTAATTCACCCCTCCACTTT
cdr3_aa: CASSQDGTGALNSPLHF

d_call: TRBD1
j_call: TRBJ2-7
v_call: TRBV6-5
clone_size: once
cdr3_length: 13
cdr3_nt: TGTGCCAGTGGGGACAGCAGACGCTACGAGCAGTACTTC
cdr3_aa: CASGDSRRYEQYF

d_call: .
j_call: TRBJ2-4
v_call: TRBV10-3
clone_size: .
cdr3_length: 11
cdr3_nt: TGTGCCAGCTCAAGAGGGGACATTCAGTACTTC
cdr3_aa: CASSRGDIQYF

d_call: TRBD1
j_call: TRBJ2-1
v_call: TRBV6-2/TRBV6-3
clone_size: .
cdr3_length: 14
cdr3_nt: TGTGCCAGCAGTTACGGGGACAGGGGAGATGAGCAGTTCTTC
cdr3_aa: CASSYGDRGDEQFF

d_call: .
j_call: TRBJ1-1
v_call: TRBV5-4
clone_size: .
cdr3_length: 16
cdr3_nt: TGTGCCAGCAGCTTGGCGGGGAATCTAGCGAACACTGAAGCTTTCTTT
cdr3_aa: CASSLAGNLANTEAFF

d_call: .
j_call: TRBJ2-2
v_call: TRBV12-5
clone_size: once
cdr3_length: 13
cdr3_nt: TGTGCTAGTGGTTTGAGCAACACCGGGGAGCTGTTTTTT
cdr3_aa: CASGLSNTGELFF

d_call: .
j_call: TRBJ1-5
v_call: TRBV28
clone_size: .
cdr3_length: 12
cdr3_nt: TGTGCCAGCAGTTCCCCCAGGTTGCCCCAGCATTTT
cdr3_aa: CASSSPRLPQHF

d_call: TRBD1
j_call: TRBJ2-7
v_call: TRBV7-9
clone_size: .
cdr3_length: 12
cdr3_nt: TGTGCCAGCCGCCTGGACAGGGACGACCAGTACTTC
cdr3_aa: CASRLDRDDQYF

d_call: TRBD2
j_call: TRBJ2-7
v_call: TRBV11-3
clone_size: .
cdr3_length: 15
cdr3_nt: TGTGCCAGCAGCCCTAGGCTAGCGGCCTCCTACGAGCAGTACTTC
cdr3_aa: CASSPRLAASYEQYF

d_call: .
j_call: TRBJ2-2
v_call: TRBV27
clone_size: .
cdr3_length: 15
cdr3_nt: TGTGCCAGCAGTTACCCCCCAAAGATTTTCTGGGAGCTGTTTTTT
cdr3_aa: CASSYPPKIFWELFF

d_call: TRBD2
j_call: TRBJ2-1
v_call: TRBV7-3
clone_size: .
cdr3_length: 15
cdr3_nt: TGTGCCAGCAGCTTGAAGCCGGGACTAGGTCATGAGCAGTTCTTC
cdr3_aa: CASSLKPGLGHEQFF

d_call: .
j_call: TRBJ1-6
v_call: TRBV12-3/TRBV12-4
clone_size: .
cdr3_length: 13
cdr3_nt: TGTGCCAGCAGTAGACTGAATAATTCACCCCTCCACTTT
cdr3_aa: CASSRLNNSPLHF

d_call: .
j_call: TRBJ2-1
v_call: TRBV20-1
clone_size: .
cdr3_length: 11
cdr3_nt: TGCAGTGCCCCTTTATACAATGAGCAGTTCTTC
cdr3_aa: CSAPLYNEQFF

d_call: .
j_call: TRBJ1-1
v_call: TRBV9
clone_size: .
cdr3_length: 17
cdr3_nt: TGTGCCCGCAGCGGGGGGGAAGGGGTTCCCATGAACACTGAAGCTTTCTTT
cdr3_aa: CARSGGEGVPMNTEAFF

d_call: TRBD1
j_call: TRBJ1-2
v_call: TRBV7-3
clone_size: once
cdr3_length: 16
cdr3_nt: TGTGCCAGCAGTCGTACCCGACAGGGTAGGAACTATGGCTACACCTTC
cdr3_aa: CASSRTRQGRNYGYTF

d_call: TRBD1
j_call: TRBJ2-7
v_call: TRBV7-9
clone_size: .
cdr3_length: 13
cdr3_nt: TGTGCCAGCAGCCCGGTAACAGGGGCCGAGCAGTACTTC
cdr3_aa: CASSPVTGAEQYF

d_call: .
j_call: TRBJ1-2
v_call: TRBV3-1/TRBV3-2
clone_size: .
cdr3_length: 13
cdr3_nt: TGTGCCAGCACCCCAACAGTGAACTATGGCTACACCTTC
cdr3_aa: CASTPTVNYGYTF

d_call: TRBD1
j_call: TRBJ1-5
v_call: TRBV7-9
clone_size: .
cdr3_length: 16
cdr3_nt: TGTGCCAGCCCACAGGGGGCCCTACCTATGAATCAGCCCCAGCATTTT
cdr3_aa: CASPQGALPMNQPQHF

d_call: .
j_call: TRBJ2-1
v_call: TRBV9
clone_size: .
cdr3_length: 13
cdr3_nt: TGTGCCAGCAGCCCCGCTGACCACAATGAGCAGTTCTTC
cdr3_aa: CASSPADHNEQFF

d_call: TRBD1
j_call: TRBJ1-5
v_call: TRBV14
clone_size: .
cdr3_length: 15
cdr3_nt: TGTGCCAGCAGCCAAGGGACAGGGGGCAATCAGCCCCAGCATTTT
cdr3_aa: CASSQGTGGNQPQHF

d_call: TRBD1
j_call: TRBJ1-4
v_call: TRBV5-6
clone_size: once
cdr3_length: 14
cdr3_nt: TGTGCCAGCAGCCCGACAGGGGTGCGCGAAAAACTGTTTTTT
cdr3_aa: CASSPTGVREKLFF